This T cell receptor beta chain emerged from a study of blood T cells in healthy people across ages (dated by TCRdb to about 2015). Some background on the complete study: Template switching captured roughly one uniquely barcoded TCR beta cDNA molecule per two T cells in model experiments. To track age-related changes in TCR beta repertoire diversity, the study relied on deep sequencing normalized with unique cDNA molecular identifiers. The donors were divided into four age groups: young (average around 15 years), middle-aged (roughly 42), aged (roughly 60) and long-lived (roughly 82). To avoid experimental bias, donors of different ages were distributed randomly across sequencing lanes. The study analyzed two additional independent replicas of 1 million unique cDNA reads from the same blood draw for two donors, one aged 18 to 29 and one aged 80 or older. The full study reports these points: Compared with the aged group, more naive CD4+ T cells, fewer expanded clones and increased TCR diversity were shown by the long-lived group, suggesting age selection. Bulk unsorted PBMC profiling prevented conclusive comparison of naive and antigen-experienced compartments. Estimates of total diversity based on one million sequenced T cells were regarded as lower bounds and as underestimates. As age increased, observed TCR beta diversity per million T cells dropped in a roughly linear way, and a significant reduction was already evident by age approximately 40. The percentage of naive T cells measured by flow cytometry correlated strongly with observed TCR beta diversity. The CMV infection status of donors was not known, potentially confounding age-related changes in expanded clonotypes.

This clonotype was counted a few times. The specificity of this receptor is unknown. No much larger clonotype is one base removed from it; base qualities were not supplied. The roughly 39 donors, aged about 6 to 90 years, were systemically healthy Caucasian individuals from Russia. Each donor gave ten milliliters of peripheral blood, drawn into EDTA-treated Vacutainer tubes. Ficoll-Paque density-gradient centrifugation was used to isolate PBMCs, with at least 6.5 million per sample. Total RNA, at least 6 micrograms per sample, was extracted from PBMCs with Trizol reagent. For every donor, an aliquot of PBMCs went through flow cytometry to measure the percentages of naive CD45RAhigh/CD27high T cells. Libraries were prepared through 5' RACE. Instrument used: Illumina HiSeq 2500. A second roughly 6 to 12 cycle PCR used a sample-barcoded 5' primer and a J-beta primer mix. A template-switch 5' adaptor carrying 12 random nucleotides introduced a unique molecular identifier onto each TCR beta cDNA molecule. Each sample yielded at least 3 million CDR3-containing paired-end reads. First-strand cDNA synthesis was performed from all RNA using the Mint cDNA synthesis kit, with priming by a TRBC-specific oligonucleotide. Following uracil-DNA glycosylase treatment, a first 18-cycle PCR with universal primers M1SS and BC2_uni_R was performed on all cDNA. The study's own analysis went as follows. For normalization, 1 million high-quality reads, each with a distinct molecular identifier, were randomly selected from each sample. Reads sharing molecular identifiers were discarded rather than binned into consensus sequences. MiTCR, set to a Q25 quality threshold and the strictest error-elimination algorithm, was used for CDR3 identification, clonotype clustering and error correction. A nonparametric unseen species model with Euler transformation was used to estimate a lower bound on total TCR beta diversity. TCRdb cleaned the public reads at Q25 with fastp, built clones with MiXCR and kept in-frame beta chains. CDR3 protein sequences are deduplicated, and each keeps its most common genes and DNA. None of the V and J calls come from the authors' own analysis; TCRdb made them. The sample records about 620,000 distinct CDR3 sequences, approximately 21% of which are singletons. The ten top clones hold 3.6% of the sample.

The receptor was derived from a man aged 65 to 79 in good health. Material for sequencing was blood.

CDR3 protein: CASVVSGSYEQYF. The bases are TGTGCCAGCGTGGTGAGTGGCTCCTACGAGCAGTACTTC. The rearrangement combines TRBV25-1 with TRBJ2-7; the D gene is not confidently resolved. CDR1 and CDR2 (MGHDK, SYGVNS) derive from the germline V gene. The CDR3 starts with the cysteine, ends with the phenylalanine, and has 13 residues. Only the CDR3 DNA stays, 39 bases, in frame from base 1. V loses 8 bases of germline sequence and J loses 0 bases, and the interval between the two ends is 11 bases.